This TCR beta chain was profiled in a study of blood T cells in healthy people across ages (dated by TCRdb to 2013 to 2016). Describing the broader study: In model experiments, template switching captured about one uniquely barcoded TCR beta cDNA molecule for every two T cells. The study measured age-related changes in TCR beta repertoire diversity using deep sequencing normalized with unique cDNA molecular identifiers. The donors were divided into four age groups: young (average approximately 17 years), middle-aged (roughly 42), aged (around 67) and long-lived (82). Donors of different ages were randomly distributed across sequencing lanes to avoid experimental bias. For two donors (one aged 18 to 30 and one aged 80 or older), the study analyzed two additional independent replicas of 1 million unique cDNA reads from the same blood draw.

This clonotype was recorded at least ten times. Its antigen is not yet known. Within one base of it there is no much larger clone, and no base qualities were kept. The paper's findings and limits, for the study overall: Total diversity estimates from one million sequenced T cells were considered lower bounds and underestimates. Observed TCR beta diversity per million T cells fell roughly linearly with age, and a significant reduction was already apparent by age roughly 40. There was a strong correlation between observed TCR beta diversity and the percentage of naive T cells measured by flow cytometry. Because donor CMV infection status was unknown, age-related changes in expanded clonotypes were potentially confounded. Compared with the aged group, more naive CD4+ T cells, fewer expanded clones and increased TCR diversity were shown by the long-lived group, suggesting age selection. Bulk unsorted PBMC profiling prevented conclusive comparison of naive and antigen-experienced compartments.

Donors were a few dozen systemically healthy Caucasian individuals from Russia aged roughly 6 to 95 years. Each donor gave ten milliliters of peripheral blood, collected into EDTA-treated Vacutainer tubes. Ficoll-Paque density-gradient centrifugation was used to isolate PBMCs, with at least 6 million obtained per sample. Trizol reagent was used to extract total RNA from PBMCs, with at least 5.5 micrograms per sample. For every donor, flow cytometry on a PBMC aliquot measured the percentage of naive CD45RAhigh/CD27high T cells. The method was 5' RACE. The data were produced on an Illumina HiSeq 2500. A second PCR of about 6 to 12 cycles was performed with a sample-barcoded 5' primer and a J-beta primer mix. A template-switch 5' adaptor carrying 12 random nucleotides introduced a unique molecular identifier onto each TCR beta cDNA molecule. Each sample yielded at least 2.5 million CDR3-containing paired-end reads. First-strand cDNA was synthesized from all RNA with the Mint cDNA synthesis kit, primed by a TRBC-specific oligonucleotide. After uracil-DNA glycosylase treatment, a first 18-cycle PCR used universal primers M1SS and BC2_uni_R on all cDNA. As for the original processing: Each sample was normalized by randomly selecting 1 million high-quality reads, each carrying a distinct molecular identifier. Instead of being binned into consensus sequences, reads with shared molecular identifiers were discarded. MiTCR, set to a Q25 quality threshold and the strictest error-elimination algorithm, was used for CDR3 identification, clonotype clustering and error correction. A nonparametric unseen species model with Euler transformation was used to estimate a lower bound on total TCR beta diversity. TCRdb reran the public reads through fastp at Q25 and MiXCR, keeping productive beta chains. A single entry per CDR3 protein holds the most common genes and DNA from its merged rows. The V and J calls come from TCRdb's annotation, not from the publication. The sample profile shows fewer than 950,000 distinct CDR3 sequences; about 55% of them were found once. The ten top clones hold 41% of the sample.

The CDR3, cysteine through phenylalanine, is 13 amino acids long. Only the CDR3 region is kept as DNA, spanning 39 bases read in frame from base 1. Per the germline V gene, SQVTM is the CDR1 and ANQGSEA is the CDR2. Trimming costs V 6 bases and J 2 bases, and their ends lie 14 bases apart. This TCR was sampled from a man at least 80 years old in good health. The material sequenced was blood. The chain uses TRBV29-1 and TRBJ2-7; TRBD1 could be the D gene, as 6 bases match. The sequenced DNA: TGCAGCGTGGGGGCTGGCGGCCCCTACGAGCAGTACTTC. The translation is CSVGAGGPYEQYF.